Given below is one T cell receptor beta chain in context. Its antigen is still unknown. This sample also contains other DNA sequences that code for the same CDR3. Trimming removed 0 bases at V and 0 bases at J, with 9 bases between. Germline CDR1 is MNHNS and CDR2 is SASEGT. The CDR3 loop spans 16 amino acids. The data were obtained in a study of shared clonotypes between healthy human individuals. Findings and caveats of the study: Lower generation probabilities were found for non-shared clonotypes than for those shared by all four donors. An expected dependence of interdonor clonotype sharing on sequencing depth was noted.

Naivety among CD8 cells was defined by CD45RO negativity and positive CCR7 selection, thereby excluding terminally differentiated effector memory CD45RA+ cells. Every donor, a Caucasian adult, lived in Nashville, Tennessee. Under the authors' procedure: Filtering was not the same, since immunoSEQ gave junction-only sequences without quality scores. Sequenced by immunoSEQ multiplex PCR; TCRdb stores in-frame clones only, minus some. V and J calls and clone size are as listed in that table; D and trimming were resolved from the DNA. The repertoire holds some 2,000,000 clones, with roughly 94% as singletons.

Sequenced sample: naive CD8+ T cells sorted from blood. The clonotype originates from a man aged 18-30 years in good health. The V and J genes are TRBV6-1 and TRBJ1-5; D not resolved. The CDR3, as DNA: TGTGCCAGCAGTGAAGCGACATCTTATAGCAATCAGCCCCAGCATTTT. It specifies CASSEATSYSNQPQHF.